Listed below are T cell receptor beta chains from one sample, sequenced in a study of OX40 agonist ivuxolimab in advanced cancers. Profiling relied on immunoSEQ multiplex PCR, and the TCRdb table lists in-frame clones only, not all of them. The sample lists roughly 60,000 clones; about nine tenths were seen once. This material consisted of CD4+ or CD8+ T cells sorted from blood, taken in a trial of the OX40 agonist ivuxolimab. These receptors all stem from an adult with an advanced solid tumor such as melanoma, head and neck, liver or kidney cancer. CDR3s include the opening cysteine and the closing phenylalanine or tryptophan. D genes are given only for firm matches. Clone size, where shown, is once, few, many, or a class for clones that have expanded.

>TRBJ2-2|.|TRBD2|TRBV18
CASSVSSGSSGELFF
TGTGCCAGCTCCGTATCTAGCGGGAGCTCCGGGGAGCTGTTTTTT
>TRBJ2-7|.|.|TRBV4-2
CASSQDLTTGAYEQYF
TGTGCCAGCAGCCAAGATCTTACGACAGGAGCTTACGAGCAGTACTTC
>TRBJ2-1|.|TRBD1|TRBV19
CASWDRGLSYNEQFF
TGTGCCAGTTGGGACAGGGGGTTATCCTACAATGAGCAGTTCTTC
>TRBJ1-1|.|TRBD1|TRBV7-9
CAGDRLNTEAFF
TGTGCCGGGGACAGGTTGAACACTGAAGCTTTCTTT
>TRBJ1-2|.|TRBD1|TRBV14
CASSLQGPYGYTF
TGTGCCAGCAGCCTACAGGGGCCCTATGGCTACACCTTC
>TRBJ2-1|.|.|TRBV5-6
CASSFSGLSSYNEQFF
TGTGCCAGCAGCTTTAGCGGCCTGAGCTCCTACAATGAGCAGTTCTTC
>TRBJ2-5|.|.|TRBV11-2
CASSLAGETQYF
TGTGCCAGCAGCTTAGCAGGGGAGACCCAGTACTTC
>TRBJ1-4|.|TRBD1|TRBV7-9
CASSLGTGGNEKLFF
TGTGCCAGCAGCTTAGGGACAGGGGGCAATGAAAAACTGTTTTTT
>TRBJ2-1|.|.|TRBV6-1
CASSATGLDYNEQFF
TGTGCCAGCAGTGCAACAGGGTTAGATTACAATGAGCAGTTCTTC
>TRBJ2-7|once|TRBD2|TRBV7-2
CASSLVWTSGVEQYF
TGTGCCAGCAGCTTAGTGTGGACTAGCGGGGTCGAGCAGTACTTC
>TRBJ1-5|.|.|TRBV30
CAWSSSNQPQHF
TGTGCCTGGAGTTCCAGTAATCAGCCCCAGCATTTT
>TRBJ2-5|.|TRBD1|TRBV5-1
CASSPWPQGVQETQYF
TGCGCCAGCAGCCCTTGGCCCCAGGGGGTCCAAGAGACCCAGTACTTC
>TRBJ2-7|.|TRBD1|TRBV5-1
CASSSPGQGAPFSYEQYF
TGCGCCAGCAGCTCCCCGGGACAGGGGGCCCCTTTCTCCTACGAGCAGTACTTC
>TRBJ2-2|.|TRBD2|TRBV9
CASSAGLARGPAGELFF
TGTGCCAGCAGCGCCGGACTAGCGCGGGGTCCGGCCGGGGAGCTGTTTTTT
>TRBJ1-2|.|TRBD1|TRBV5-4
CASSQEGQGANGYTF
TGCGCCAGCAGCCAAGAGGGACAGGGGGCGAATGGCTACACCTTC
>TRBJ2-7|.|.|TRBV10-2
CASSESREYEQYF
TGCGCCAGCAGTGAGTCGAGGGAGTACGAGCAGTACTTC
>TRBJ1-2|medium-sized|.|TRBV7-8
CASSLVRDYGYTF
TGTGCCAGCAGCTTAGTACGCGACTATGGCTACACCTTC
>TRBJ2-1|.|.|TRBV6-6
CASSRPGQHREQFF
TGTGCCAGCAGTCGTCCCGGACAGCACAGGGAGCAGTTCTTC
>TRBJ1-2|.|.|TRBV10-3
CAISESSYGYTF
TGTGCCATCAGTGAGTCCAGCTATGGCTACACCTTC
>TRBJ1-2|.|.|TRBV4-1
CASSQGPVANYGYTF
TGCGCCAGCAGCCAAGGCCCGGTAGCTAACTATGGCTACACCTTC
>TRBJ2-2|.|.|TRBV6-1
CASSEGYRNTGELFF
TGTGCCAGCAGTGAAGGCTACCGGAACACCGGGGAGCTGTTTTTT
>TRBJ2-2|medium-sized|.|TRBV7-6
CASSLARWESPSGELFF
TGTGCCAGCAGCTTAGCTAGGTGGGAGTCTCCTAGCGGGGAGCTGTTTTTT
>TRBJ2-3|.|.|TRBV5-4
CASSLSPTSTDTQYF
TGTGCCAGCAGCTTATCCCCGACTAGCACAGATACGCAGTATTTT
>TRBJ1-1|many|.|TRBV6-5
CASRTRGGKTEAFF
TGTGCCAGCAGAACTAGGGGCGGGAAGACTGAAGCTTTCTTT
>TRBJ2-7|.|TRBD2|TRBV7-6
CASSLAAAGATYEQYF
TGTGCCAGCAGCTTAGCGGCGGCGGGAGCTACCTACGAGCAGTACTTC
>TRBJ2-2|.|.|TRBV27
CASSFSSLAGELFF
TGTGCCAGCAGTTTCTCTTCGCTGGCCGGGGAGCTGTTTTTT
>TRBJ2-5|.|TRBD2|TRBV7-9
CASSVYKREETQYF
TGTGCCAGCAGTGTCTACAAGCGGGAGGAGACCCAGTACTTC
>TRBJ1-5|.|.|TRBV10-1
CASSADSNQPQHF
TGCGCCAGCAGTGCCGATAGCAATCAGCCCCAGCATTTT
>TRBJ2-2|.|.|TRBV28
CASSFPNTGELFF
TGTGCCAGCAGTTTCCCTAACACCGGGGAGCTGTTTTTT
>TRBJ2-7|.|TRBD1|TRBV19
CASSIEPGQGTYEQYF
TGTGCCAGTAGTATAGAACCGGGACAGGGGACCTACGAGCAGTACTTC
>TRBJ2-4|.|.|TRBV7-9
CASSLGPRGNMAKNIQYF
TGTGCCAGCAGCTTAGGCCCCAGGGGAAACATGGCCAAAAACATTCAGTACTTC
>TRBJ2-1|once|TRBD2|TRBV7-9
CASSVPGLGEGNEQFF
TGTGCCAGCAGCGTTCCGGGACTAGGGGAGGGAAATGAGCAGTTCTTC
>TRBJ2-3|.|TRBD1|TRBV28
CATFEGGRDTQYF
TGTGCCACCTTTGAAGGGGGCCGGGATACGCAGTATTTT
>TRBJ2-3|once|TRBD1|TRBV6-5
CASTRGDRGADTQYF
TGTGCCAGCACCAGGGGGGACAGGGGAGCAGATACGCAGTATTTT
>TRBJ1-1|.|.|TRBV28
CASSLQRGYTEAFF
TGTGCCAGCAGTTTACAGCGCGGGTACACTGAAGCTTTCTTT
>TRBJ1-4|.|.|TRBV11-2
CASSLSSGRNEKLFF
TGTGCCAGCAGCTTGTCCTCAGGGAGGAATGAAAAACTGTTTTTT
>TRBJ2-7|once|TRBD2|TRBV28
CASRQTSGHSYEQYF
TGTGCCAGCAGACAAACTAGCGGGCATTCCTACGAGCAGTACTTC
>TRBJ1-1|.|.|TRBV29-1
CSVESRDPRYPRGEAFF
TGCAGCGTTGAAAGCCGGGATCCCCGTTATCCTAGAGGTGAAGCTTTCTTT
>TRBJ1-2|few|.|TRBV28
CASSYGLLYGYTF
TGTGCCAGCAGTTACGGACTCCTCTATGGCTACACCTTC
>TRBJ1-5|.|TRBD1|TRBV5-1
CASSPGTGLDQPQHF
TGCGCCAGCAGCCCAGGGACAGGGCTGGATCAGCCCCAGCATTTT
>TRBJ2-7|.|.|TRBV5-4
CASSRWSSTAYEQYF
TGTGCCAGCAGCCGATGGTCCTCAACGGCCTACGAGCAGTACTTC
>TRBJ2-2|.|TRBD2|TRBV4-3
CASSPLAGGTGELFF
TGCGCCAGCAGCCCGCTAGCGGGAGGCACCGGGGAGCTGTTTTTT
>TRBJ2-2|.|.|TRBV4-1
CASSQAGDPDTGELFF
TGCGCCAGCAGCCAAGCGGGAGATCCGGACACCGGGGAGCTGTTTTTT
>TRBJ1-3|.|.|TRBV7-8
CASSPAAGAGNTIYF
TGTGCCAGCAGCCCGGCTGCGGGGGCTGGAAACACCATATATTTT
>TRBJ2-1|.|.|TRBV4-3
CASSQGEGARNEQFF
TGCGCCAGCAGCCAAGGGGAGGGGGCGCGCAATGAGCAGTTCTTC